This TCR beta chain was retrieved from a study of CD8 T cells in Susac syndrome. TCR beta was sequenced from blood CD8+ and CD4+ T cells. The multiple sclerosis controls comprised treatment-naive patients whose relapsing-remitting disease was stable or active. The TEMRA cells underwent FACS enrichment, while the CD8+ and CD4+ T cells underwent negative isolation. The CDR3 loop spans 14 amino acids. With 6 bases removed from V and 1 base from J, the gap between germline ends came to 13 bases. Reverse transcription of roughly 0.45 to 1 ug RNA was carried out with random hexamers. The TCR beta CDR3 was amplified by immunoSEQ multiplex PCR across 54 Vbeta, 13 Jbeta. In TCRdb, the immunoSEQ multiplex PCR reads were re-called with MiXCR into one record per CDR3 protein. Of some 260,000 distinct CDR3 sequences detected, 70% to 90% appear once; the ten largest clones hold 0.11%.

Sequencing was done on a sample of CD8+ T cells from PBMCs. This chain uses TRBV12-3 or TRBV12-4 with TRBJ2-7; weak D call: TRBD1 (8 bases). The receptor's source is a human donor with multiple sclerosis. CDR3 DNA sequence: TGTGCCAGCAGCCTACAGGGGGGGTCCTACGAGCAGTACTTC. It specifies CASSLQGGSYEQYF.